One sample yielded the 14 T cell receptor beta chains listed below, sequenced in a study of T cell responses to AZD1222 COVID-19 vaccine. Using immunoSEQ multiplex PCR, the repertoire was profiled, and TCRdb retains in-frame clones only, with some absent. The table has over 35,000 clones, about 82% seen once; the top ten hold about 20%. The sample in question was peripheral blood, obtained 28 days after the second dose of the MenACWY control vaccine. The source of these receptors is an adult who received the MenACWY meningococcal vaccine as a control.

This clone was counted once. The V and J genes are TRBV7-9 and TRBJ2-1, with D perhaps TRBD1 (5 bases). This CDR3 region has 15 residues. V was cut by 3 bases and J by 7 bases, with 16 bases left in between. Germline-derived CDR1 and CDR2 are SEHNR and FQNEAQ (reference sequence). CDR3 DNA: TGTGCCAGCAGCTTTGTAGGGGCGAAGGGTAATGAGCAGTTCTTC. Translating gives CASSFVGAKGNEQFF.

The chain employs TRBV10-1 and TRBJ2-5, with TRBD2 identical over 8 bases. The CDR3 sequence is 14 residues long. Trimming removed 11 bases from V and 3 bases from J; junction bases left unmatched: 11. CDR1 WNHNN and CDR2 SYGVQD come from the germline V gene (reference sequence). CDR3 loop: CAGPPSGSKETQYF. CDR3 sequence (DNA): TGCGCCGGCCCGCCCAGCGGGAGTAAAGAGACCCAGTACTTC.

This clone has more than one count but fewer than ten. The chain carries TRBV5-1 and TRBJ1-6, with 7 bases fitting TRBD1. The ends lost 2 bases at V and 6 bases at J; junction bases unmatched: 2. Germline lookup yields CDR1 SGHRS and CDR2 YFSETQ. The CDR3 runs to 14 residues. CDR3 nucleotide sequence: TGCGCCAGCAGCTTAAACAGGGGTAATTCACCCCTCCACTTT. Protein: CASSLNRGNSPLHF.

The V gene is TRBV18, the J gene TRBJ1-5; no definite D call. Trimming left V 3 bases short and J 4 bases short, with 7 bases between. The germline V gene encodes CDR1 KGHSH and CDR2 LQKENI. The CDR3 is made up of 13 amino acids. The CDR3 sequence: CASSPTGNQPQHF. CDR3 coding DNA: TGTGCCAGCTCACCGACGGGAAATCAGCCCCAGCATTTT.

This clone was seen a few times. Other DNA sequences of this sample code for an identical CDR3. CDR3 in amino acids: CASSPAGDEQFF. DNA of the CDR3: TGTGCCAGCAGCCCAGCAGGGGATGAGCAGTTCTTC. This rearrangement joins TRBV7-8 to TRBJ2-1; possible D gene TRBD1, 6 bases. Trimming cost V 5 bases and J 8 bases, with 10 bases left between them. There are 12 residues in the CDR3. Germline CDR1 SGHVS, CDR2 FQNEAQ.

This clone turned up a few times. The chain has TRBV7-8 and TRBJ2-4, with D tentatively TRBD1 or TRBD2 (6 bases each). V dropped 4 bases and J dropped 7 bases, with 17 bases sitting between them. CDR1 is SGHVS and CDR2 is FQNEAQ in the germline V gene. The CDR3 sequence is 15 residues long. The CDR3 reads CASSSVNREENIQYF. The CDR3 coding sequence is TGTGCCAGCAGCTCGGTGAACAGGGAGGAGAACATTCAGTACTTC.

This chain joins TRBV6-5 and TRBJ2-1; a possible D gene is TRBD2 (5 bases). V was clipped by 0 bases and J by 10 bases, with 13 bases between them. The germline V gene has CDR1 MNHEY and CDR2 SVGAGI. CDR3 length equals 14 residues. In DNA form, the CDR3 reads TGTGCCAGCAGTTACTCGAACGGGGTTAAAGAGCAGTTCTTC. Its protein product is CASSYSNGVKEQFF.

This clone was counted only a few times. V and J are TRBV2 and TRBJ1-1, with 9 bases aligning to TRBD1. The CDR3 totals 13 residues. V was pared by 7 bases and J by 6 bases, with 6 bases of the junction left unmatched. Germline values: CDR1 SNHLY, CDR2 FYNNEI. This CDR3 reads CASTGQGLSEAFF. The CDR3 nucleotides read TGTGCCAGCACGGGACAGGGTTTATCTGAAGCTTTCTTT. Filled out from reference TRBV2 and TRBJ1-1, the complete variable domain reads EPEVTQTPSHQVTQMGQEVILRCVPISNHLYFYWYRQILGQKVEFLVSFYNNEISEKSEIFDDQFSVERPDGSNFTLKIRSTKLEDSAMYFCASTGQGLSEAFFGQGTRLTVV.

This clone was seen only once. The gene calls are TRBV5-1 and TRBJ1-2; no clear D. V was shortened by 4 bases and J by 6 bases, with 19 bases between the two germline ends. Germline CDR1 is SGHRS and CDR2 is YFSETQ. CDR3 length: 15 residues. DNA of the CDR3: TGCGCCAGCAGCCCCGAATGGGTATCACTCGATGGCTACACCTTC. Translation gives CASSPEWVSLDGYTF.

The genes are TRBV4-1 and TRBJ1-2, with a tentative D call TRBD1 (6 bases). This CDR3 comprises 15 residues. Trimming cost V 0 bases and J 5 bases, with 13 bases left between them. Germline CDR1 reads MGHRA; CDR2 reads YSYEKL. CDR3: CASSQDLTGLYGYTF. CDR3 nucleotides: TGCGCCAGCAGCCAAGACCTGACAGGACTGTATGGCTACACCTTC.

The chain has TRBV3-1 (or the pseudogene TRBV3-2) and TRBJ2-3, with 7 bases identical to TRBD2. CDR1 LGHDT and CDR2 YNNKEL come from the germline V gene (reference sequence). J lost 1 base, V lost 2 bases, and 3 bases had no gene match. The length of the CDR3 is 15 residues. The CDR3 sequence is CASSQTRGGTDTQYF. CDR3 DNA: TGTGCCAGCAGCCAAACCCGGGGGGGCACAGATACGCAGTATTTT.

The chain couples TRBV9 to TRBJ1-1; D gene uncertain. CDR3 length: 14 amino acids. Germline CDR1 and CDR2: SGDLS and YYNGEE. V lost 2 bases to trimming and J lost 5 bases, with 13 bases between them. CDR3 amino acids: CASSVGSLMTEAFF. DNA for the CDR3: TGTGCCAGCAGCGTTGGGTCTTTAATGACTGAAGCTTTCTTT.

The chain combines TRBV5-6 with TRBJ2-7; D is perhaps TRBD1 or TRBD2 (5 bases each). Germline V CDR1 and CDR2: SGHDT, YYEEEE. The V and J ends lost 5 bases and 1 base respectively, with 16 bases between them. The CDR3 totals 15 residues. CDR3 DNA: TGTGCCAGCAGTTTTGATGGGGGTATGTCCTACGAGCAGTACTTC. Amino acids: CASSFDGGMSYEQYF.

V usage is TRBV19 and J usage is TRBJ2-3; D is possibly TRBD2 (5 bases). The V and J ends lost 8 bases and 2 bases respectively, with 8 bases between them. The CDR3 totals 12 residues. Per germline, CDR1 LNHDA and CDR2 SQIVND (reference sequence). CDR3 amino acids: CASGENTDTQYF. The CDR3 region has the DNA TGTGCCAGTGGGGAGAACACAGATACGCAGTATTTT.